At least ten counts were recorded for the clone carrying this T cell receptor (beta chain). This entry comes from a study of blood T cell repertoires in COVID-19. The method was immunoSEQ multiplex PCR; TCRdb's version includes in-frame clones alone and lacks a portion of them. The table has some 270,000 clones, roughly 89% seen once. This CDR3 region has 15 residues. Germline V lookup: CDR1 LGHNA, CDR2 YNFKEQ. J gave up 6 bases and V 4 bases, and 8 bases lay outside the gene matches. The chain carries TRBV4-2 and TRBJ1-1; 10 positions match TRBD1. This sequence originates from a middle-aged woman who had recovered from COVID-19. The sample was peripheral blood. The CDR3 bases are TGTGCCAGCAGCCCGCAGGGACAGGGGCTGTCTGAAGCTTTCTTT. Translation: CASSPQGQGLSEAFF.